This is a list of T cell receptor beta chains from one sample in a study of CD8 T cells in ankylosing spondylitis. TCRdb reanalysed the 5' RACE reads using MiXCR and keeps one entry per CDR3 protein. The sample has over 450,000 distinct CDR3 sequences, 9.5% to 15% seen once. Sequences were obtained from blood, either unsorted or a sorted T cell fraction (not recorded which). The receptors were gathered from a male donor with ankylosing spondylitis. Both conserved end residues are part of each CDR3. The D gene is left open where the match is weak. The size field is filled for only some rows; it gives once, few, many or a size class.

NA | TRBJ1-5 | few | TRBV29-1 | TGCAGCGTTGAAGGGGACTCGAGCAATCAGCCCCAGCATTTT | CSVEGDSSNQPQHF
TRBD2 | TRBJ2-3 | many | TRBV7-2 | TGTGCCAGCAGCTTATTAGCGGGAGTTACAGATACGCAGTATTTT | CASSLLAGVTDTQYF
TRBD2 | TRBJ2-1 | many | TRBV7-9 | TGTGCCAGCAGCTTAGCGCTGCGGGAGGGCCGGAATGAGCAGTTCTTC | CASSLALREGRNEQFF
NA | TRBJ2-3 | NA | TRBV7-9 | TGTGCCAGCAGCCCCGTGTACGGCAGCACAGATACGCAGTATTTT | CASSPVYGSTDTQYF
TRBD2 | TRBJ2-5 | few | TRBV6-5 | TGTGCCAGCAGTCTACTAGCGGGAGAAGAGACCCAGTACTTC | CASSLLAGEETQYF
TRBD2 | TRBJ2-1 | NA | TRBV29-1 | TGCAGCGCCATAGCGGGAGTAGGGGATGAGCAGTTCTTC | CSAIAGVGDEQFF
NA | TRBJ2-1 | many | TRBV20-1 | TGCAGTGCTAGCATAGGGCGGTCCAACGAGCAGTTCTTC | CSASIGRSNEQFF
NA | TRBJ2-7 | many | TRBV12-3/TRBV12-4 | TGTGCCAGCATGCTGCCAGGAGTAGCCCCTTACGAGCAGTACTTC | CASMLPGVAPYEQYF
NA | TRBJ1-2 | few | TRBV2 | TGTGCCAGCACCTATCGGGCAGATGGCTACACCTTC | CASTYRADGYTF
NA | TRBJ1-5 | many | TRBV10-3 | TGTGCCATCAGTGAGGGGCAGGATAGCAATCAGCCCCAGCATTTT | CAISEGQDSNQPQHF
TRBD1 | TRBJ1-2 | few | TRBV5-1 | TGCGCCAGCAGCTTGCTCACGGGACAGAACCACTACACCTTC | CASSLLTGQNHYTF
NA | TRBJ2-1 | many | TRBV20-1 | TGCAGTGCTAGAGCCGAAACAAGACCTTCGGGGAACAATGAGCAGTTCTTC | CSARAETRPSGNNEQFF
NA | TRBJ2-7 | few | TRBV7-9 | TGTGCCAGCAGCTCAATTAGGGGTGGGCAGTACTTC | CASSSIRGGQYF
TRBD2 | TRBJ2-1 | few | TRBV6-4 | TGTGCCAGCAGTCAGACTAGCGGGAGCAGGAATGAGCAGTTCTTC | CASSQTSGSRNEQFF
TRBD2 | TRBJ2-1 | few | TRBV7-9 | TGTGCCAGCAGGGTTAGCGGGAGCGATGAGCAGTTCTTC | CASRVSGSDEQFF
NA | TRBJ2-1 | few | TRBV11-2 | TGTGCCAGCAGCTTAGATCGTCAGGAGCAGTTCTTC | CASSLDRQEQFF
NA | TRBJ2-2 | once | TRBV12-3/TRBV12-4 | TGTGCCAGCAGTCCCCTAGACAGCAACACCGGGGAGCTGTTTTTT | CASSPLDSNTGELFF
NA | TRBJ2-5 | many | TRBV10-1 | TGCGCCAGCAGTGGTGTTAGGGGTGGCGAGACCCAGTACTTC | CASSGVRGGETQYF
NA | TRBJ1-1 | NA | TRBV3-1 | TGTGCCAGCAGCCAAGCCGGGGATCTGGCTTTCTTT | CASSQAGDLAFF
TRBD1 | TRBJ2-2 | NA | TRBV7-8 | TGTGCCAGCAGCTTAGGGGGACAGGGGGACACCGGGGAGCTGTTTTTT | CASSLGGQGDTGELFF
NA | TRBJ1-5 | NA | TRBV2 | TGTGCCAGCGGTAGCAATCAGCCCCAGCATTTT | CASGSNQPQHF
NA | TRBJ1-6 | NA | TRBV5-1 | TGCGCCAGCAGCTTTCCAGGGATGAATTCACCCCTCCACTTT | CASSFPGMNSPLHF
NA | TRBJ2-1 | NA | TRBV27 | TGTGCCAGCAGCAGGGACCTGTTTTACAATGAGCAGTTCTTC | CASSRDLFYNEQFF
TRBD1 | TRBJ2-5 | NA | TRBV15 | TGTGCCACCAGCAGGAGGGGGGCTGAGACAGGGGGTAAAAAAGAGACCCAGTACTTC | CATSRRGAETGGKKETQYF
NA | TRBJ2-1 | NA | TRBV15 | TGTGCCACCAGCAGAGCGCGTCAAGGCTACTCAGAAGACAATGAGCAGTTCTTC | CATSRARQGYSEDNEQFF